This record looks at one TCR beta chain sequence and its context. Its cognate antigen is unknown. The source of the sample is a study of T-cell reconstitution after alpha-beta-depleted transplantation in children. Study findings and constraints: The main origin of T-cell counts and diversity one year after transplant was newly produced T cells. By about two months after transplant, alpha-beta T cells reportedly arose from several hundred graft clones that had expanded. Some patients' high day-60 TCRbeta diversity was attributed to recipient cells surviving conditioning.

TCRbeta library construction was performed incorporating unique molecular identifiers. TCRdb called the PCR reads again in MiXCR, with one record for every CDR3 protein. The data contain about 420,000 distinct CDR3 sequences, under 20% of them singletons. Here the sequenced sample was PBMCs, mostly from graft donor cells, taken 360 days after TCRalphabeta/CD19-depleted stem cell transplant. The origin of this receptor is a boy under two years old who had a stem cell transplant for Wiskott-Aldrich syndrome, so the T cells may come from the graft donor.

The DNA of the CDR3 is TGTGCCACCAGTGATAAAGACCTTCCAGATACGCAGTATTTT. This translates into CATSDKDLPDTQYF. This sequence joins TRBV24-1 and TRBJ2-3, with D unclear. The V and J ends lost 3 bases and 4 bases respectively, with 10 bases between them. The CDR3 covers 14 residues. Germline CDR1 and CDR2: KGHDR and SFDVKD.